Shown below are 24 T cell receptor beta chains from a single sample sequenced in a study of blood T cell repertoires in COVID-19. Measured with immunoSEQ multiplex PCR; TCRdb has only the in-frame clones, and not every one. The sample has over 75,000 clones, around 81% seen once; the top ten hold approximately 8.9%. Sequenced: peripheral blood. These receptors originate from a man in his fifties who had recovered from COVID-19.

The chain employs TRBV2 and TRBJ2-1, with D possibly matching TRBD2 (5 bases). This CDR3 has 14 residues. V lost 6 bases and J 4 bases, leaving 13 bases between the germline ends. In germline, CDR1 is SNHLY, CDR2 FYNNEI. The CDR3 is CASSGAASYNEQFF. The CDR3 bases are TGTGCCAGCAGCGGAGCGGCGTCGTACAATGAGCAGTTCTTC.

This chain joins TRBV24-1 and TRBJ2-3; D is undetermined. Trimming took 4 bases from V and 4 from J, leaving 5 bases between them. Germline V lookup: CDR1 KGHDR, CDR2 SFDVKD. The CDR3 length is 12 residues. This CDR3 is CATSDESDTQYF. The CDR3 DNA reads TGTGCCACCAGTGACGAGTCAGATACGCAGTATTTT.

The CDR3 spells CASSLDPSGNSPLHF. DNA of the CDR3: TGTGCCAGCAGCTTAGATCCCTCCGGGAATTCACCCCTCCACTTT. V gene TRBV7-2 combines with J gene TRBJ1-6, with D uncertain. CDR3 length: 15 residues. V dropped 1 base and J dropped 7 bases, with 11 bases sitting between them. CDR1 is SGHTA and CDR2 is FQGNSA in the germline V gene.

The rearrangement links TRBV6-6 to TRBJ2-7, with 9 bases aligning to TRBD1. This CDR3 is 14 amino acids long. With 5 bases clipped from V and 1 base from J, the junction kept 3 bases outside the gene matches. Germline assignment: CDR1 MNHNY and CDR2 SVGAGI (reference sequence). The CDR3 bases are TGTGCCAGCAGTCGGACAGGGGATTCCTACGAGCAGTACTTC. It codes for CASSRTGDSYEQYF.

This chain links TRBV9 with TRBJ1-3; TRBD1 aligns across 10 bases. Per the germline V gene, CDR1 is SGDLS and CDR2 is YYNGEE. J was trimmed by 3 bases and V by 4 bases; bases with no gene match: 4. The CDR3 runs 15 residues. The CDR3 loop is CASSPRTGGGNTIYF. In nucleotides, the CDR3 is TGTGCCAGCAGCCCTCGGACAGGGGGTGGAAACACCATATATTTT.

This clone was seen just once. V and J are TRBV5-6 and TRBJ2-1, with a possible D match to TRBD1 (6 bases). This CDR3 is built from 16 residues. Germline V gene lookup returns CDR1 SGHDT and CDR2 YYEEEE. Trimming removed 2 bases from V and 1 base from J, with 13 bases in between. The CDR3 here is CASSLFGDISYNEQFF. In nucleotides, the CDR3 is TGTGCCAGCAGCTTATTCGGGGACATTTCCTACAATGAGCAGTTCTTC.

A note on this clone: A read error may account for a junction end that differs from germline. The chain joins TRBV7-7 to TRBJ1-5; D is undetermined. The CDR3 totals 13 residues. Germline V gene lookup returns CDR1 SSHAT and CDR2 FNYEAQ (reference sequence). The CDR3 reads CASSAGSNQPQHF. In nucleotides, the CDR3 is TGTGCTAGCAGCGCAGGAAGCAATCAGCCCCAGCATTTT.

The chain joins TRBV27 to TRBJ2-5; TRBD1 might be the D (6 bases). The V gene lost 5 bases and the J gene lost 2 bases, with 15 bases spanning the gap. CDR1 is MNHEY, CDR2 SMNVEV, per germline (reference sequence). The CDR3 has 15 amino acids. CDR3 sequence (DNA): TGTGCCAGCAGTCCCCTGGCCGGGACACAAGAGACCCAGTACTTC. It codes for CASSPLAGTQETQYF.

V gene TRBV19 combines with J gene TRBJ1-6; tentatively, D is TRBD1 (5 bases). The germline V and J ends were trimmed by 5 bases and 5 bases, with 13 bases remaining between them. Germline V gene sequence: CDR1 LNHDA, CDR2 SQIVND (reference sequence). This CDR3 is 15 amino acids long. The CDR3 here is CASSSSDRDNSPLHF. CDR3 in DNA: TGTGCCAGTAGTTCCTCAGACAGAGATAATTCACCCCTCCACTTT.

This clone has only a few counts. The chain employs TRBV7-2 and TRBJ1-2, with 10 bases lining up with TRBD1. Looked up from germline, CDR1 is SGHTA and CDR2 is FQGNSA. Trimming took 5 bases from V and 5 from J; bases not matched to a gene: 8. The CDR3 is 15 residues long. The CDR3 region has the DNA TGTGCCAGCAGCGTCCGACAGGGGGCGTCATATGGCTACACCTTC. It yields the protein CASSVRQGASYGYTF.

The genes are TRBV30 and TRBJ2-7; TRBD2 is a possible D gene (5 bases). The CDR3 is 13 amino acids. Germline V gene data show CDR1 as GTSNPN and CDR2 as SVGIG (reference sequence). V lost 0 bases to trimming and J lost 7 bases, with 13 bases between them. The CDR3 DNA reads TGTGCCTGGAGTGTACTGGCTAGAGGGGAGCAGTACTTC. Translating it yields CAWSVLARGEQYF.

The chain uses TRBV18 and TRBJ1-2; possible D gene TRBD1, 5 bases. This CDR3 has 12 amino acids. The V gene's germline CDR1 is KGHSH and CDR2 LQKENI. The ends were cut back, 3 bases at V and 5 bases at J, with 7 bases in the middle. Written as DNA, the CDR3 is TGTGCCAGCTCACCTACAGGTTATGGCTACACCTTC. It codes for CASSPTGYGYTF.

This sequence joins TRBV11-2 and TRBJ2-3, with D possibly matching TRBD2 (5 bases). V was trimmed by 5 bases and J by 1 base, leaving 10 bases between them. Per the germline V gene, CDR1 is SGHAT and CDR2 is FQNNGV. The CDR3 length is 14 residues. The CDR3 spells CASSRMRGTDTQYF. DNA for the CDR3: TGTGCCAGCAGCCGGATGAGGGGCACAGATACGCAGTATTTT.

This chain uses TRBV10-3 with TRBJ2-3, with 7 bases identical to TRBD2. Germline lookup yields CDR1 ENHRY and CDR2 SYGVKD. The junction had 7 bases not matched to a gene; V was cut back by 0 bases and J by 7 bases. The CDR3 spans 15 residues. The CDR3 sequence is CAISESVGGGHTQYF. The DNA for the CDR3 is TGTGCCATCAGTGAGTCGGTTGGCGGGGGACATACGCAGTATTTT.

The V and J genes are TRBV14 and TRBJ1-5; 10 nucleotides line up with TRBD1. Germline trimming cut 5 bases from V and 4 bases from J; bases unmatched to any gene: 5. The germline gives CDR1 SGHDN, CDR2 FVKESK. The CDR3 contains 15 residues. The CDR3 nucleotides are TGTGCCAGCAGCGCGACAGGGGGCCCAAATCAGCCCCAGCATTTT. This encodes CASSATGGPNQPQHF.

The chain recombines TRBV5-4 with TRBJ1-5, with a tentative D call TRBD1 (5 bases). Germline loops: CDR1 SGHNT, CDR2 YYREEE (reference sequence). The ends were cut back, 4 bases at V and 8 bases at J, with 13 bases in the middle. This CDR3 has 13 amino acids. Written as DNA, the CDR3 is TGTGCCAGCAGCCAAGGAGGAGGGGAGCCCCAGCATTTT. The encoded protein is CASSQGGGEPQHF.

The gene calls are TRBV7-2 and TRBJ1-6, with 9 nucleotides matching TRBD1. Per the germline V gene, CDR1 is SGHTA and CDR2 is FQGNSA. J gave up 7 bases and V 3 bases, and 4 bases lay outside the gene matches. The CDR3 runs to 15 residues. CDR3 residues: CASSLRDRENSPLHF. DNA of the CDR3: TGTGCCAGCAGCTTGAGGGACAGGGAAAATTCACCCCTCCACTTT.

The chain combines TRBV21-1 with TRBJ2-7; no DNA check was done on the table's D call, TRBD2. TRBV21-1 is noted as a pseudogene. CDR3 length: 15 amino acids. In nucleotides, the CDR3 is TGTGCCAGCACGTCTCAGAGGGAGAGCTCCTACGAGCAGTACTTC. It codes for CASTSQRESSYEQYF.

The rearrangement links TRBV10-3 to TRBJ2-1, with 9 bases aligning to TRBD2. The CDR3 extends over 16 amino acids. Germline V gene data show CDR1 as ENHRY and CDR2 as SYGVKD. The V and J ends lost 4 bases and 0 bases, in that order; junction bases with no gene match: 4. The CDR3 reads CAISGASGASYNEQFF. The DNA of the CDR3 is TGTGCCATCAGTGGTGCTAGCGGGGCCTCCTACAATGAGCAGTTCTTC.

This clone was seen more than once but under ten times. The rearrangement joins TRBV5-1 to TRBJ1-2; 8 positions match TRBD1. Looked up from germline, CDR1 is SGHRS and CDR2 is YFSETQ. CDR3 length: 13 residues. After removal of 1 base from V and 8 bases from J, the junction contained 4 bases not matched to a gene. The CDR3 nucleotides are TGCGCCAGCAGCTTGCAGGGGGCGGAAGGCTACACCTTC. Encoded protein: CASSLQGAEGYTF.

The genes are TRBV5-1 and TRBJ2-7; TRBD2 matches 7 bases. The CDR3 runs 16 residues. In germline, CDR1 is SGHRS, CDR2 YFSETQ. J was trimmed by 0 bases and V by 5 bases; bases with no gene match: 11. The DNA for the CDR3 is TGCGCCAGCAGTCGGGCTAGCGGAGGGAGCTCCTACGAGCAGTACTTC. It translates to CASSRASGGSSYEQYF.

A single count supports this clone. The gene calls are TRBV5-1 and TRBJ2-7; 8 nucleotides line up with TRBD1. The CDR3 totals 15 residues. J gave up 4 bases and V 3 bases, and 9 bases lay outside the gene matches. Germline V gene data show CDR1 as SGHRS and CDR2 as YFSETQ. CDR3 in amino acids: CASSWGRTGTYEQYF. The CDR3 DNA reads as TGCGCCAGCAGCTGGGGCCGGACAGGGACTTACGAGCAGTACTTC.

The chain recombines TRBV3-1 (or the pseudogene TRBV3-2) with TRBJ2-5; no firm D call. Trimming took off 1 base at V and 4 bases at J, with 7 bases between the two ends. CDR3 length equals 13 residues. Germline-derived CDR1 and CDR2 are LGHDT and YNNKEL (reference sequence). CDR3 nucleotides: TGTGCCAGCAGCCAAGGAACGGGAGAGACCCAGTACTTC. It encodes CASSQGTGETQYF.

The chain recombines TRBV27 with TRBJ2-2, with TRBD2 as a possible D gene (6 bases). The germline CDR1 and CDR2 sequences are MNHEY and SMNVEV (reference sequence). This CDR3 spans 15 amino acids. The ends were cut back, 9 bases at V and 5 bases at J, with 19 bases in the middle. The CDR3 sequence is CASNGGPQLTGELFF. For the CDR3, the DNA is TGTGCCAGTAACGGAGGGCCGCAACTGACCGGGGAGCTGTTTTTT.